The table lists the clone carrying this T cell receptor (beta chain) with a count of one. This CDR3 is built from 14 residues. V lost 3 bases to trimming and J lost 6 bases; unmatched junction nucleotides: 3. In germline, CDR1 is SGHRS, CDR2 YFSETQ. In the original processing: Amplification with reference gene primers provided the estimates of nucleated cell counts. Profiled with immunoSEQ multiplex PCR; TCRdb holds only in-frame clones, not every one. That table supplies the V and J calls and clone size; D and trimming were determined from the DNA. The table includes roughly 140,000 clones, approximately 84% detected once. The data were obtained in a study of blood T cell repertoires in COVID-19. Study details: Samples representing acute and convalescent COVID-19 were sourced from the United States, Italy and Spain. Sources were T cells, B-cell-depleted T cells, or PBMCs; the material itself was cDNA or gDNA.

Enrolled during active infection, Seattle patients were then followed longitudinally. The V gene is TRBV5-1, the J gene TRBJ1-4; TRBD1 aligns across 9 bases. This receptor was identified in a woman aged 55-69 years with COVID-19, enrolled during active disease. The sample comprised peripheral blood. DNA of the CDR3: TGCGCCAGCAGCTCCGGGACAGGGTATGAAAAACTGTTTTTT. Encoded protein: CASSSGTGYEKLFF.